Each of the 7 T cell receptor beta chains below was sequenced from the same sample in a study of blood T cell repertoires in COVID-19 (dated by TCRdb to between 2020 and 2021). Library method: the immunoSEQ multiplex PCR assay. Entries here come from immuneACCESS through TCRdb and include only in-frame sequences with V and J called. Some clones fail to appear in such tables; in the studies checked, an unresolved V gene covers under half of the shortfall, and the cause of the remainder is unknown. For this sample the table gives about 180,000 clones, of which 80% to 85% were detected only once. The ten largest clonotypes hold 12% of the sample. Sample: peripheral blood. Every receptor here comes from a woman of 80 years or more with COVID-19, enrolled during active disease.

This clone was recorded a few times. The J gene is TRBJ1-1, the V gene TRBV9; D is perhaps TRBD1 (5 bases). The CDR3 covers 14 residues. The germline V and J ends were trimmed by 1 base and 3 bases, with 10 bases remaining between them. The germline V gene encodes CDR1 SGDLS and CDR2 YYNGEE. The CDR3 sequence: CASSVKGGDTEAFF. CDR3 sequence (DNA): TGTGCCAGCAGCGTAAAGGGAGGGGACACTGAAGCTTTCTTT.

The chain employs TRBV9 and TRBJ1-1; D may be TRBD1 (6 bases). This CDR3 spans 14 amino acids. CDR1 is SGDLS, CDR2 YYNGEE, per germline. With 0 bases removed from V and 0 bases from J, the gap between germline ends came to 6 bases. As DNA, the CDR3 is TGTGCCAGCAGCGTAGGACAGGTGAACACTGAAGCTTTCTTT. This encodes CASSVGQVNTEAFF. Combining the CDR3 with reference TRBV9 and TRBJ1-1 gives the whole variable domain DSGVTQTPKHLITATGQRVTLRCSPRSGDLSVYWYQQSLDQGLQFLIQYYNGEERAKGNILERFSAQQFPDLHSELNLSSLELGDSALYFCASSVGQVNTEAFFGQGTRLTVV.

The rearrangement uses TRBV11-3 and TRBJ1-6; D not resolved. The CDR3 length is 15 residues. Trimming pared 5 bases from V and 7 bases from J, leaving 15 bases between. The germline CDR1 and CDR2 sequences are SGHNT and YENEEA. CDR3: CASSVGLLWNSPLHF. CDR3 DNA sequence: TGTGCCAGCAGCGTAGGACTCTTGTGGAATTCACCCCTCCACTTT.

The J gene is TRBJ1-1, the V gene TRBV20-1; D is uncertain. Trimming removed 6 bases from V and 0 bases from J, with 5 bases in between. This CDR3 has 11 amino acids. CDR1 and CDR2 (germline): DFQATT, SNEGSKA (reference sequence). The CDR3 DNA reads as TGCAGTGCAGAGATGAACACTGAAGCTTTCTTT. It encodes CSAEMNTEAFF.

This chain links TRBV9 with TRBJ2-7, with D possibly being TRBD2 (5 bases). This CDR3 comprises 13 residues. CDR1 is SGDLS and CDR2 is YYNGEE in the germline V gene. Trimming removed 2 bases from V and 7 bases from J, with 13 bases in between. The CDR3 DNA reads as TGTGCCAGCAGCGTCGGCCCCCCGGGAGAGCAGTACTTC. Translation: CASSVGPPGEQYF.

The V call is TRBV5-1, the J call TRBJ2-1, with TRBD2 as a possible D gene (6 bases). Per the germline V gene, CDR1 is SGHRS and CDR2 is YFSETQ. Trimming removed 4 bases at V and 0 bases at J, with 8 bases between. CDR3 size: 14 residues. This chain's CDR3 is CASSRDFSYNEQFF. In nucleotides, the CDR3 is TGCGCCAGCAGCAGGGACTTCTCCTACAATGAGCAGTTCTTC.

The rearrangement uses TRBV5-4 and TRBJ1-2, with a weak D call TRBD1 (5 bases). Trimming shortened V by 0 bases and J by 8 bases, and 14 bases separated the two germline ends. Germline-derived CDR1 and CDR2 are SGHNT and YYREEE (reference sequence). There are 14 residues in the CDR3. CDR3 sequence: CASSLDGGARGYTF. CDR3 nucleotides: TGTGCCAGCAGCTTGGACGGGGGTGCTCGAGGCTACACCTTC.